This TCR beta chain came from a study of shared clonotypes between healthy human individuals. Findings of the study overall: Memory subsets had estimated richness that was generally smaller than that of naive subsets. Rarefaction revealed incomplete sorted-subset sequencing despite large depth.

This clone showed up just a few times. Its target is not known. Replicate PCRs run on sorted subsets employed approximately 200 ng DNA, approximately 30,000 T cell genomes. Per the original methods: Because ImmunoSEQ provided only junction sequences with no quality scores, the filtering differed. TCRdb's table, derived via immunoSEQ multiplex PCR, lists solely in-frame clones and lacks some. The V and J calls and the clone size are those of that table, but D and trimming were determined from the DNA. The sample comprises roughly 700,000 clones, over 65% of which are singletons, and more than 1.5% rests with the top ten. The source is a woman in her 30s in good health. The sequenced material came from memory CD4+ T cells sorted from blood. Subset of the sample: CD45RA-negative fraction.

The chain's CDR3 is CASSEEGGRNTIYF. The CDR3 coding sequence is TGTGCCAGCAGTGAAGAGGGCGGGCGAAACACCATATATTTT. The J gene is TRBJ1-3, the V gene TRBV25-1; D call uncertain. Germline V gives CDR1 MGHDK, CDR2 SYGVNS. The CDR3 totals 14 residues. V lost 2 bases and J lost 5, with 10 bases in between.